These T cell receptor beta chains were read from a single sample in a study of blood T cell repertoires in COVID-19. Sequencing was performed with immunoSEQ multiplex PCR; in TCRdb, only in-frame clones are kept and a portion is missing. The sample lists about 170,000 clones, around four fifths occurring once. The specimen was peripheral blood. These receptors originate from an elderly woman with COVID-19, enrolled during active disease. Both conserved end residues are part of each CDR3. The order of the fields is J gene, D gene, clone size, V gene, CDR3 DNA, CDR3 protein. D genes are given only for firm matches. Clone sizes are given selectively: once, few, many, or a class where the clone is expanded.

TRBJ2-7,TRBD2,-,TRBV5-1,TGCGCCAGCAGCCCGGGGACTAGCGGGGTCGAGCAGTACTTC,CASSPGTSGVEQYF
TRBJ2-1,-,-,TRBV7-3,TGTGCCAGCAGCTCGGAACAGGGATTCAATGAGCAGTTCTTC,CASSSEQGFNEQFF
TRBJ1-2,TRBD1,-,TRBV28,TGTGCCAGCAGCCGGGACAGCTATGGCTACACCTTC,CASSRDSYGYTF
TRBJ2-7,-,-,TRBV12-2,TGTGCAAGTCGCTTAGGTAGGGGAGGGCACTCCTACGAGCAGTACTTC,CASRLGRGGHSYEQYF
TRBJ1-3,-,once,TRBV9,TGTGCCAGCAGCCCCCGGAGTGGAAACACCATATATTTT,CASSPRSGNTIYF
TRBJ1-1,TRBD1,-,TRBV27,TGTGCCACTACGGGAGGGGGCGGCACTGAAGCTTTCTTT,CATTGGGGTEAFF
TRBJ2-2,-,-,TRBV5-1,TGCGCCAGCAGCTCCACAGCGGCTACGAACACCGGGGAGCTGTTTTTT,CASSSTAATNTGELFF
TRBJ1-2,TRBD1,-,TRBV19,TGTGCCAGTAGTAAGGGGGCCGACTATGGCTACACCTTC,CASSKGADYGYTF
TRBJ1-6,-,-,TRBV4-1,TGCGCCAGCAGCCAAGTCGACAGAAATTCACCCCTCCACTTT,CASSQVDRNSPLHF
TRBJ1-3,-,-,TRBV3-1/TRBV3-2,TGTGCCAGCAGTCCTACCCACTACTCTGGAAACACCATATATTTT,CASSPTHYSGNTIYF
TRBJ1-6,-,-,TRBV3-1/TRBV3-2,TGTGCCAGCAGCCAAGCGCCTCAGGGCACCTATAATTCACCCCTCCACTTT,CASSQAPQGTYNSPLHF
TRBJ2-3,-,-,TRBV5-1,TGCGCCAGCAGCTTGAGCCCCACCCTCACAGATACGCAGTATTTT,CASSLSPTLTDTQYF
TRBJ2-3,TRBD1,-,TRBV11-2,TGTGCCAGCGGAGGACAGGGGTATTCAGATACGCAGTATTTT,CASGGQGYSDTQYF
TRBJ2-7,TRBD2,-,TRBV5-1,TGCGCCAGCACCGATCTAGCGGGAGGATACGAGCAGTACTTC,CASTDLAGGYEQYF